A selection of T cell receptor beta chains follows, all from one sample in a study of siplizumab effects on memory and regulatory T cells. Profiling relied on immunoSEQ multiplex PCR, and the TCRdb table lists in-frame clones only, not all of them. This table has more than 85,000 clones, 90% to 95% appearing once. The sequenced sample was Tregs sorted from blood. The receptors derive from a human donor in good health. Both conserved end residues are part of each CDR3. Fields, in order: V gene, clone size, D gene, J gene, CDR3 DNA, CDR3 protein. The D gene is left open where the match is weak. Size tells how often a clone was seen (once, few, many) or the class of an expanded clone, and some rows leave it out.

TRBV7-8,.,TRBD2,TRBJ2-1,TGTGCCAGCAGCGAACGAGGACTAGCGGGGTACAATGAGCAGTTCTTC,CASSERGLAGYNEQFF
TRBV2,.,TRBD2,TRBJ2-7,TGTGCCAGCAGTGCTCAAGCGGGAGCTTTCTACGAGCAGTACTTC,CASSAQAGAFYEQYF
TRBV7-4,.,TRBD1,TRBJ1-2,TGTGCCAGCAGCTCCGTGGACAGGGGGCGCTATGATGGCTACACCTTC,CASSSVDRGRYDGYTF
TRBV30,once,TRBD1,TRBJ1-5,TGTGCCTGGAGTGTAGGAGGGGGCGTAGGAGGTCAGCCCCAGCATTTT,CAWSVGGGVGGQPQHF
TRBV10-3,.,.,TRBJ2-3,TGTGCCATCAGTGGGACTATACCCACAGATACGCAGTATTTT,CAISGTIPTDTQYF
TRBV29-1,.,TRBD2,TRBJ2-7,TGCAGCGTTAACCGAGCGGGAGGCTACGAGCAGTACTTC,CSVNRAGGYEQYF
TRBV15,.,TRBD1,TRBJ2-7,TGTGCCACCAGCAGACAAAGACAGGGGCACTTCTACGAGCAGTACTTC,CATSRQRQGHFYEQYF
TRBV29-1,.,TRBD2,TRBJ2-3,TGCAGCGTTGCTTGGACTAGCGGGAGTCCAGATACGCAGTATTTT,CSVAWTSGSPDTQYF
TRBV30,few,.,TRBJ2-1,TGTGCCTGGAGCCGGGACGTTGGAAACAATGAGCAGTTCTTC,CAWSRDVGNNEQFF
TRBV4-1,.,.,TRBJ2-7,TGCGCCAGCAGCCAAGATAAGGTTTACGAGCAGTACTTC,CASSQDKVYEQYF
TRBV4-2,.,.,TRBJ2-3,TGTGCCAGCAGCTCAACGGCGGGCGGGAGCACAGATACGCAGTATTTT,CASSSTAGGSTDTQYF
TRBV2,once,.,TRBJ2-5,TGTGCCAGCAGTGAACAGGGGCTAGGTCAAGAGACCCAGTACTTC,CASSEQGLGQETQYF
TRBV2,.,.,TRBJ2-3,TGTGCCAGCATCTTCGTGGGGGATACGCAGTATTTT,CASIFVGDTQYF
TRBV6-6,.,.,TRBJ1-1,TGTGCCAGCAGTTACGGAAGGGGCACTGAAGCTTTCTTT,CASSYGRGTEAFF
TRBV14,.,TRBD2,TRBJ2-1,TGTGCCAGCAGCCACATCACGAGCGGGAGGTACCACAATGAGCAGTTCTTC,CASSHITSGRYHNEQFF
TRBV4-2,.,.,TRBJ2-7,TGTGCCAGCAGCCAAGTCTTGGCCGTGGGCTCATACGAGCAGTACTTC,CASSQVLAVGSYEQYF
TRBV28,.,TRBD2,TRBJ2-3,TGTGCCAGCAGCCGACTAGCGGCATTCCCTACGCAGTATTTT,CASSRLAAFPTQYF
TRBV15,once,.,TRBJ2-7,TGTGCCACCGGGTCCAGGGGCTACGAGCAGTACTTC,CATGSRGYEQYF
TRBV30,.,TRBD1,TRBJ2-7,TGTGCCTGGAGTCAAACGCTAAGGACAGGAAAGTACTTC,CAWSQTLRTGKYF
TRBV5-1,.,TRBD1,TRBJ2-5,TGCGCCAGCATGGTGGTAGGGGACAGGGGAGGAGAGACCCAGTACTTC,CASMVVGDRGGETQYF
TRBV12-5,.,.,TRBJ2-7,TGTGCTAGTGGTTTGGGTGACGCCGGCTCCTACGAGCAGTACTTC,CASGLGDAGSYEQYF
TRBV11-2,.,.,TRBJ2-7,TGTGCCAGCAGCCCGCAGAGCACCTACGAGCAGTACTTC,CASSPQSTYEQYF
TRBV7-9,.,.,TRBJ2-7,TGTGCCAGCAGCTTCGCGAAAGCTTTGAACGAGCAGTACTTC,CASSFAKALNEQYF
TRBV11-3,.,.,TRBJ1-4,TGTGCCAGCAGCTTATTTGGCTATGAAAAACTGTTTTTT,CASSLFGYEKLFF
TRBV5-8,.,TRBD1,TRBJ2-1,TGTGCCAGCAGCTTGTGGGTCCGGACAGGGTCCTACAATGAGCAGTTCTTC,CASSLWVRTGSYNEQFF
TRBV6-6,.,TRBD2,TRBJ2-7,TGTGCCAGCAGCTCTCCTAGCGGAACATACGAGCAGTACTTC,CASSSPSGTYEQYF
TRBV29-1,.,.,TRBJ1-5,TGCAGCGCCGTAGGGCAGGGGTTAAATCAGCCCCAGCATTTT,CSAVGQGLNQPQHF
TRBV5-6,.,.,TRBJ2-3,TGTGCCAGCAGCCGGCCGGGAGCCGGAAGGGATACGCAGTATTTT,CASSRPGAGRDTQYF
TRBV18,.,TRBD1,TRBJ2-7,TGTGCCAGCTCATCCCGACAGGGACAGAGAGGAGGCGAGCAGTACTTC,CASSSRQGQRGGEQYF
TRBV5-1,.,TRBD2,TRBJ2-1,TGCGCCAGCAGCTTGGAGGTCGCGGGCGGGAGCTCCTACAATGAGCAGTTCTTC,CASSLEVAGGSSYNEQFF
TRBV15,.,.,TRBJ2-3,TGTGCCACCAGCAGAGATAGGGCCCTACCGCTGGAGGTAGATACGCAGTATTTT,CATSRDRALPLEVDTQYF
TRBV6-5,.,.,TRBJ2-1,TGTGCCAGCAGACCACTGTCTATTTTGGGCAATGAGCAGTTCTTC,CASRPLSILGNEQFF
TRBV7-9,.,TRBD1,TRBJ2-3,TGTGCCAGCAGCGCGCGACAGGGTCCCCCAGATACGCAGTATTTT,CASSARQGPPDTQYF
TRBV28,.,TRBD1,TRBJ1-4,TGTGCCAGCAGTTTGGGACAGGGCCCTGAAAAACTGTTTTTT,CASSLGQGPEKLFF
TRBV28,.,TRBD1,TRBJ2-3,TGTGCCAGCAGTCAGGACAGGGGGCGGGCAGATACGCAGTATTTT,CASSQDRGRADTQYF
TRBV15,.,.,TRBJ2-7,TGTGCCACCAGCACGACACTAGGCGAGCAGTACTTC,CATSTTLGEQYF
TRBV5-5,once,TRBD2,TRBJ2-7,TGTGCCAGCAGCTTGGTCGGGGTAGCGGGAGGGTCCAACGAGCAGTACTTC,CASSLVGVAGGSNEQYF
TRBV19,once,.,TRBJ2-3,TGTGCCAGTAGTGAGGGACTCTTGGGAGATACGCAGTATTTT,CASSEGLLGDTQYF
TRBV11-3,.,TRBD2,TRBJ2-7,TGTGCCAGCAGCTTAGCGGGAGGGCCCCCGTCATTAGCCTACGAGCAGTACTTC,CASSLAGGPPSLAYEQYF
TRBV7-2,.,.,TRBJ2-3,TGTGCCAGCCTTCGATACACAGATACGCAGTATTTT,CASLRYTDTQYF